The sequence of this T cell receptor (beta chain) was determined in a study of T cells after yellow fever vaccination. This clonotype was observed a few times. Its antigen remains unidentified. Production of TCR cDNA was by 5'RACE template switching, which also added a universal primer site and UMIs. TCRdb used MiXCR to reprocess the 5' RACE reads, holding one entry per CDR3 protein. Of about 360,000 distinct CDR3 sequences in the sample, roughly 6.1% were seen once. Study-wide findings and caveats: Abundant clonotypes from the bulk population could have been carried over as contaminants into FACS-sorted repertoires. Although the secondary response was weaker, it peaked faster, at day 5 versus 15.

The source is a man aged 25 to 45 who received the YFV17D yellow fever vaccine. Material: PBMCs, obtained 5 days after the yellow fever booster vaccination.

CDR3 sequence reads: CSASGTSGYQETQYF. As DNA, the CDR3 is TGCAGTGCTAGCGGGACTAGCGGTTACCAAGAGACCCAGTACTTC. The gene calls are TRBV20-1 and TRBJ2-5; TRBD2 aligns across 11 bases. Germline V gene sequence: CDR1 DFQATT, CDR2 SNEGSKA (reference sequence). The length of the CDR3 is 15 residues. The ends lost 3 bases at V and 0 bases at J; junction bases unmatched: 3.